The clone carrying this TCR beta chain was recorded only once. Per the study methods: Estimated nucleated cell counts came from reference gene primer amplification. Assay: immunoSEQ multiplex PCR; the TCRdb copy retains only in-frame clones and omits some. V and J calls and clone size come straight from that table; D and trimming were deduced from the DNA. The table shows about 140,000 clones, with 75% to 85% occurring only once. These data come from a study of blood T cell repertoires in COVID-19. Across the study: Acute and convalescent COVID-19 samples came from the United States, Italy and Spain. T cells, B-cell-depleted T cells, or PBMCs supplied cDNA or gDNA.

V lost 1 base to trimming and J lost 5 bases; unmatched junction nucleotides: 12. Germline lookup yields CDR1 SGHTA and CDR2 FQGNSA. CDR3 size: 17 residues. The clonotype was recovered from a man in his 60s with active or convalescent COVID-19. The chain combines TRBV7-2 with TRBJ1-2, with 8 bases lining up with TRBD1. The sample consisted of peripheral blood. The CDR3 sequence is CASSLEGQGLRGYGYTF. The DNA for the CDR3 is TGTGCCAGCAGCTTAGAAGGACAGGGCCTTAGGGGGTATGGCTACACCTTC.